The clone carrying this TCR beta chain was seen just once. The sample belongs to a study of T cells in Graves' hyperthyroidism and ophthalmopathy. Amplification targeted TCR beta CDR3 regions from RNA transcripts. An initial round of RT-PCR targeting the TCR CDR3 relied on the HTBI primer set. MiXCR, run by TCRdb on the multiplex PCR reads, gives a single entry per CDR3 protein. The sample carries 750,000 to 950,000 distinct CDR3 sequences, 35% to 45% recorded once. Patients were excluded for uncontrolled infection, other autoimmune disease, pregnancy or lactation. Clinical symptoms, serum thyroxine and TRAb, thyroid ultrasound and orbital computed tomography together formed the diagnostic basis. The authors obtained PBMCs from over 7.5 ml of fresh peripheral blood. Germline CDR1 and CDR2: SGDLS and YYNGEE. The CDR3 length is 13 residues. V trimming: 6 bases; J trimming: 9 bases; junction bases outside the gene matches: 11.

The sequence came from a man aged 18 to 35 with Graves' hyperthyroidism. The chain couples TRBV9 to TRBJ1-1, with 7 bases lining up with TRBD1. The specimen sequenced was blood. The CDR3, as DNA: TGTGCCAGCACCCCCCGGAGACAGGGAAAAGCTTTCTTT. Residues: CASTPRRQGKAFF.